This TCR beta chain was profiled in a study of cytomegalovirus exposure and HLA in healthy donors. Sequencing was performed with immunoSEQ multiplex PCR; in TCRdb, only in-frame clones are kept and a portion is missing. The table records about 160,000 clones, approximately 96% of them present only once. This CDR3 has 11 amino acids. Germline V CDR1 and CDR2: SQVTM, ANQGSEA. Trimming left V 5 bases short and J 9 bases short, with 14 bases between. Sequences were obtained from PBMCs. This TCR was sampled from a woman aged 18 to 35 in good health and CMV-seronegative. The chain uses TRBV29-1 and TRBJ2-7; D might be TRBD1 (6 bases). CDR3 loop: CSVTGKGGQYF. CDR3 in DNA: TGCAGCGTTACAGGGAAGGGCGGGCAGTACTTC.